Reported below is one T cell receptor (beta chain). Its antigen is undetermined. Sequenced by immunoSEQ multiplex PCR; TCRdb stores in-frame clones only, minus some. Counted here are nearly 25,000 clones, around four fifths occurring once; the ten biggest clones make up roughly 12%. Trimming pared 6 bases from V and 5 bases from J, leaving 10 bases between. The germline CDR1 and CDR2 sequences are SNHLY and FYNNEI. The CDR3 has 12 amino acids. The record originates from a study of T cells in tumors after PD-1 blockade. Study results and limitations: Some novel exhausted tumor clones appeared in pre-treatment blood, suggesting peripheral recruitment.

Sequenced here: PBMCs, sampled after anti-PD-1 treatment. The genes are TRBV2 and TRBJ1-1; D ambiguous. This TCR was recovered from a human donor with basal cell carcinoma. For the CDR3, the DNA is TGTGCCAGCAGCCAGGCCTCGACTGAAGCTTTCTTT. Translation: CASSQASTEAFF. Complete variable domain (other parts from reference TRBV2 and TRBJ1-1): EPEVTQTPSHQVTQMGQEVILRCVPISNHLYFYWYRQILGQKVEFLVSFYNNEISEKSEIFDDQFSVERPDGSNFTLKIRSTKLEDSAMYFCASSQASTEAFFGQGTRLTVV.